The T cell receptor beta chain under discussion was sequenced for a study of T cell changes during pregnancy in multiple sclerosis. Germline CDR1 is ENHRY and CDR2 is SYGVKD. The CDR3 contains 14 residues. V lost 0 bases to trimming and J lost 7 bases; unmatched junction nucleotides: 3. TCRdb's table, derived via immunoSEQ multiplex PCR, lists solely in-frame clones and lacks some. The sample contains about 40,000 clones, 80% to 95% of which appear only once. This sequence originates from a female donor with multiple sclerosis, enrolled in a pregnancy study. The sample consisted of CD4+ T cells from peripheral blood mononuclear cells, taken in the third trimester of pregnancy. This chain joins TRBV10-3 and TRBJ1-2; 9 nucleotides align to TRBD1. The CDR3 region is CAISESDRGSGYTF. The DNA of the CDR3 is TGTGCCATCAGTGAGTCGGACAGGGGATCTGGCTACACCTTC.